The rows below give T cell receptor beta chains drawn from one sample of a study of cytomegalovirus exposure and HLA in healthy donors. The table came from immunoSEQ multiplex PCR; TCRdb's copy has only in-frame clones and leaves some out. The repertoire consists of about 100,000 clones, with roughly two thirds occurring once and the leading ten covering approximately 3.5%. Material for sequencing was PBMCs. Receptor source: a man aged 40-49 years in good health and CMV-seronegative. Each CDR3 is given with its conserved first and last residue. Each record gives: D gene, clone size, V gene, J gene, CDR3 protein, CDR3 DNA. The D gene is left open where the match is weak. Size tells how often a clone was seen (once, few, many) or the class of an expanded clone, and some rows leave it out.

>TRBD1|-|TRBV7-2|TRBJ2-1
CASRPGTEYNEQFF
TGTGCCAGCAGACCCGGGACAGAATACAATGAGCAGTTCTTC
>-|-|TRBV4-1|TRBJ2-2
CAAQQMNTGELFF
TGCGCCGCCCAACAAATGAACACCGGGGAGCTGTTTTTT
>TRBD1|-|TRBV7-8|TRBJ1-1
CASSGRQGNTEAFF
TGTGCCAGCAGCGGGCGACAGGGTAACACTGAAGCTTTCTTT
>-|-|TRBV6-5|TRBJ2-5
CASSYYLGQETQYF
TGTGCCAGCAGTTACTACCTCGGGCAAGAGACCCAGTACTTC
>TRBD1|-|TRBV30|TRBJ1-6
CACLLTGINSPLHF
TGTGCCTGCCTTTTGACAGGGATAAATTCACCCCTCCACTTT
>TRBD1|-|TRBV13|TRBJ1-6
CASRTGWNSPLHF
TGTGCCAGTCGGACAGGGTGGAATTCACCCCTCCACTTT
>-|-|TRBV19|TRBJ2-3
CASAGSGGARTDTQYF
TGTGCCAGCGCAGGGTCCGGCGGGGCCCGCACAGATACGCAGTATTTT
>-|-|TRBV6-5|TRBJ2-7
CASSYSLGQTYEQYF
TGTGCCAGCAGTTACTCGTTGGGCCAGACCTACGAGCAGTACTTC
>TRBD1|-|TRBV4-1|TRBJ2-2
CASSQVLRTGTGELFF
TGCGCCAGCAGCCAAGTTCTCAGGACAGGGACCGGGGAGCTGTTTTTT
>-|-|TRBV29-1|TRBJ1-2
CSVTRTALYGYTF
TGCAGCGTGACTCGGACAGCCCTCTATGGCTACACCTTC
>TRBD1|-|TRBV19|TRBJ2-7
CASSIVGTGMYEQYF
TGTGCCAGTAGTATAGTAGGGACAGGGATGTACGAGCAGTACTTC
>TRBD1|few|TRBV6-1|TRBJ2-7
CASSEAGTGGNEQYF
TGTGCCAGCAGTGAAGCCGGGACAGGGGGGAACGAGCAGTACTTC
>-|-|TRBV7-9|TRBJ2-2
CASQPSPGELFF
TGTGCCAGCCAACCTAGTCCCGGGGAGCTGTTTTTT
>TRBD1|-|TRBV30|TRBJ2-4
CAWKPRGNIQYF
TGTGCCTGGAAGCCCAGGGGGAACATTCAGTACTTC
>-|-|TRBV7-2|TRBJ2-7
CASSLGMLTGEQYF
TGTGCCAGCAGCTTAGGAATGCTAACGGGCGAGCAGTACTTC
>-|-|TRBV5-1|TRBJ2-7
CASSLEVRGSYEQYF
TGCGCCAGCAGCTTGGAGGTCAGGGGCTCCTACGAGCAGTACTTC
>TRBD2|-|TRBV4-1|TRBJ2-7
CASSPLQAGGYEQYF
TGCGCCAGCAGCCCCCTCCAAGCGGGGGGATACGAGCAGTACTTC
>-|few|TRBV4-3|TRBJ1-2
CASSQDIWSQLLYGYTF
TGCGCCAGCAGCCAAGATATTTGGAGCCAACTTTTGTATGGCTACACCTTC
>TRBD1|few|TRBV5-5|TRBJ1-6
CASSARQGRSPLHF
TGTGCCAGCAGCGCCCGACAGGGACGGTCACCCCTCCACTTT
>TRBD2|many|TRBV11-2|TRBJ2-7
CASSSLAGASSYEQYF
TGTGCCAGCAGCTCCCTAGCGGGGGCGAGCTCCTACGAGCAGTACTTC
>TRBD1|-|TRBV6-4|TRBJ1-5
CASSERTGFCNNQPQHF
TGTGCCAGCAGTGAGAGGACAGGGTTTTGTAACAATCAGCCCCAGCATTTT
>TRBD2|-|TRBV6-6|TRBJ2-4
CASSSRERAKNIQYF
TGTGCCAGCAGTTCGCGGGAGAGAGCCAAAAACATTCAGTACTTC
>TRBD1|-|TRBV6-5|TRBJ2-2
CASSWLGQGGTGELFF
TGTGCCAGCAGTTGGCTGGGACAGGGAGGCACCGGGGAGCTGTTTTTT
>-|-|TRBV28|TRBJ2-3
CASSFLRWGQKDTQYF
TGTGCCAGCAGTTTTTTACGGTGGGGGCAGAAAGATACGCAGTATTTT
>TRBD1|-|TRBV29-1|TRBJ1-1
CSVEDPRTGADTEAFF
TGCAGCGTTGAAGATCCCAGGACAGGGGCGGACACTGAAGCTTTCTTT
>TRBD1|-|TRBV6-1|TRBJ2-7
CASSETDRGSHEQYF
TGTGCCAGCAGTGAAACCGACAGGGGGAGCCACGAGCAGTACTTC
>-|-|TRBV13|TRBJ1-1
CASMAMNTEAFF
TGTGCCAGTATGGCCATGAACACTGAAGCTTTCTTT
>TRBD1|-|TRBV2|TRBJ1-1
CASSEAFRGLSEAFF
TGTGCCAGCAGTGAAGCGTTCAGGGGGCTGTCCGAAGCTTTCTTT
>-|-|TRBV11-2|TRBJ2-5
CASSSRRGQETQYF
TGTGCCAGCAGCTCCCGACGGGGACAAGAGACCCAGTACTTC
>-|-|TRBV10-3|TRBJ1-4
CASLGTRGEKLFF
TGTGCCAGTCTGGGGACTAGGGGTGAAAAACTGTTTTTT
>-|-|TRBV28|TRBJ2-7
CASSPAVGASYEQYF
TGTGCCAGCAGTCCCGCGGTGGGGGCTTCCTACGAGCAGTACTTC
>-|-|TRBV4-2|TRBJ2-1
CASSQELRGNEQFF
TGTGCCAGCAGCCAAGAACTAAGGGGTAATGAGCAGTTCTTC
>TRBD1|-|TRBV5-1|TRBJ1-2
CASSSPGQGGDYGYTF
TGCGCCAGCAGCTCTCCCGGACAGGGAGGAGACTATGGCTACACCTTC
>TRBD1|-|TRBV7-9|TRBJ1-2
CASSGRDRRSNYGYTF
TGTGCCAGCAGCGGAAGGGACAGGCGTTCTAACTATGGCTACACCTTC
>-|-|TRBV12-5|TRBJ2-1
CASGLVYDGAVSYNEQFF
TGTGCTAGTGGTTTGGTATATGATGGGGCAGTATCCTACAATGAGCAGTTCTTC
>-|few|TRBV2|TRBJ1-5
CASSEAQKSNQPQHF
TGTGCCAGCAGTGAAGCCCAGAAAAGCAATCAGCCCCAGCATTTT
>-|-|TRBV10-3|TRBJ1-1
CASTRSSPGTNAEAFF
TGTGCCTCCACCCGATCATCACCGGGAACAAACGCTGAAGCTTTCTTT
>-|-|TRBV5-1|TRBJ1-2
CASSQGQNVGYTF
TGCGCCAGCAGCCAAGGACAGAATGTTGGCTACACCTTC
>-|-|TRBV2|TRBJ1-4
CARSEADISEEKLFF
TGTGCCAGAAGTGAAGCCGACATAAGTGAGGAAAAACTGTTTTTT
>TRBD1|-|TRBV29-1|TRBJ2-1
CSVKDRGPYEQFF
TGCAGCGTCAAAGACAGGGGGCCGTACGAGCAGTTCTTC
>-|few|TRBV6-1|TRBJ2-7
CASIVHGGYEQYF
TGTGCCAGCATCGTCCACGGTGGCTACGAGCAGTACTTC
>-|-|TRBV19|TRBJ2-1
CASSARRGSGNPAPFF
TGTGCCAGTAGTGCTCGACGGGGTAGCGGAAACCCGGCTCCGTTCTTC
>TRBD2|-|TRBV4-2|TRBJ2-5
CASSQAVAGGPQTQYF
TGTGCCAGCAGCCAAGCAGTAGCGGGGGGGCCCCAGACCCAGTACTTC
>TRBD1|-|TRBV14|TRBJ1-3
CASSIQGAGNTIYF
TGTGCCAGCAGCATCCAGGGGGCTGGAAACACCATATATTTT
>-|-|TRBV5-1|TRBJ2-1
CASSLAGRGFRQNEQFF
TGCGCCAGCAGCTTGGCCGGACGGGGGTTTCGGCAGAATGAGCAGTTCTTC
>-|-|TRBV10-1|TRBJ2-2
CANYTGTGELFF
TGCGCCAACTATACGGGCACCGGGGAGCTGTTTTTT
>-|-|TRBV2|TRBJ1-4
CASRRDLSNEKLFF
TGTGCCAGCAGGAGAGATCTAAGTAATGAAAAACTGTTTTTT
>-|few|TRBV7-8|TRBJ2-5
CASSLGYTGETQYF
TGTGCCAGCAGCTTAGGTTACACCGGGGAGACCCAGTACTTC
>-|-|TRBV6-1|TRBJ2-6
CASSDGGSGANVLTF
TGTGCCAGCAGTGACGGAGGTTCTGGGGCCAACGTCCTGACTTTC
>TRBD1|-|TRBV7-9|TRBJ1-2
CASSLGSEGTGAELYGYTF
TGTGCCAGCAGCTTAGGATCTGAAGGGACAGGGGCCGAACTTTATGGCTACACCTTC
>TRBD1|-|TRBV4-1|TRBJ2-1
CASSFWTGENEQFF
TGCGCCAGCAGCTTTTGGACAGGGGAGAATGAGCAGTTCTTC
>TRBD1|few|TRBV6-1|TRBJ1-2
CASSDTGGLVYRYGYTF
TGTGCCAGCAGTGACACAGGGGGCCTTGTATATCGGTATGGCTACACCTTC
>-|-|TRBV5-1|TRBJ2-1
CASSPDTSYNEQFF
TGCGCCAGCAGCCCGGACACTTCCTACAATGAGCAGTTCTTC
>-|once|TRBV28|TRBJ1-5
CASSAGGEPQHF
TGTGCCAGCAGTGCCGGAGGTGAGCCCCAGCATTTT
>-|-|TRBV5-1|TRBJ1-5
CASSLAGAGLGQPQHF
TGCGCCAGCAGCTTGGCTGGGGCAGGGTTGGGACAGCCCCAGCATTTT
>TRBD2|-|TRBV10-3|TRBJ2-5
CAISDRTSSQETQYF
TGTGCCATCAGTGACAGGACTAGTTCACAAGAGACCCAGTACTTC
>TRBD1|-|TRBV10-3|TRBJ1-6
CATLGQGRNSPLHF
TGTGCCACGCTTGGACAGGGGCGTAATTCACCCCTCCACTTT
>-|-|TRBV5-1|TRBJ2-2
CASSPPASGELFF
TGCGCCAGCAGCCCGCCCGCGTCCGGGGAGCTGTTTTTT
>-|-|TRBV7-9|TRBJ1-1
CASSLEGLTEAFF
TGTGCCAGCAGCTTAGAGGGGTTGACTGAAGCTTTCTTT